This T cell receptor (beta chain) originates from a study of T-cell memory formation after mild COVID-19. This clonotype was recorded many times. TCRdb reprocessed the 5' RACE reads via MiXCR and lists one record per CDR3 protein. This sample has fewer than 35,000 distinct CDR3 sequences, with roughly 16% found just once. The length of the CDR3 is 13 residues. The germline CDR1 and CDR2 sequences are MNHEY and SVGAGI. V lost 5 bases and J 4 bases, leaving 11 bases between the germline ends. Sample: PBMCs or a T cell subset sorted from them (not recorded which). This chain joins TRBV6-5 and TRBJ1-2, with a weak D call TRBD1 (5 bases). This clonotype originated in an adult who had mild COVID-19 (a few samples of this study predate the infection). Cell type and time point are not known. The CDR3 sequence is CASSKRDGYGYTF. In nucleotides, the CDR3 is TGTGCCAGCAGTAAACGGGACGGCTATGGCTACACCTTC.